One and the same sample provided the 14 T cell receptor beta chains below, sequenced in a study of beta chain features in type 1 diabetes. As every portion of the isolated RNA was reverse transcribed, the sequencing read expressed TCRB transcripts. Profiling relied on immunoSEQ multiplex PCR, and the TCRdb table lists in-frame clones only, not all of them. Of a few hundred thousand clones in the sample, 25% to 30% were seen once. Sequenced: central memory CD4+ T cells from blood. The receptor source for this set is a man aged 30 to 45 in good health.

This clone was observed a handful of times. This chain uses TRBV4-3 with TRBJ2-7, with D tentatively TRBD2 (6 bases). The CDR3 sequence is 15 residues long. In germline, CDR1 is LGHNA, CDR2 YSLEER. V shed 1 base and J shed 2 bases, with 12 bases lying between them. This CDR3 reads CASSQVGTEAYEQYF. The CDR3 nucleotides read TGCGCCAGCAGCCAAGTCGGGACTGAAGCCTACGAGCAGTACTTC.

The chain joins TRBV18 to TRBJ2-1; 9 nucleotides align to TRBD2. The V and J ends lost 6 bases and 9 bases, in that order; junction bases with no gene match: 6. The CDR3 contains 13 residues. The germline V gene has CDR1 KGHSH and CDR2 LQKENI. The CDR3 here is CASSPSSGSEQFF. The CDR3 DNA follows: TGTGCCAGCTCCCCTAGTAGCGGGAGTGAGCAGTTCTTC.

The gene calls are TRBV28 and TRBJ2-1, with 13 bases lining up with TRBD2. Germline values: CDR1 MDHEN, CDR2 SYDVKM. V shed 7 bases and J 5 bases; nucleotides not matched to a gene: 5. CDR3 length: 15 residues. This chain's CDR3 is CASKTSGRANNEQFF. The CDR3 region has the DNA TGTGCCAGCAAAACTAGCGGGAGGGCCAACAATGAGCAGTTCTTC.

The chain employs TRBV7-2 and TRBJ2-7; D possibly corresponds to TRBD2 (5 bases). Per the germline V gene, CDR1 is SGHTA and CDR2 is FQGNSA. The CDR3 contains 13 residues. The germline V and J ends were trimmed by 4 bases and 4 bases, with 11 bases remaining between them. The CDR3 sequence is CASSSGYPYEQYF. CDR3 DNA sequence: TGTGCCAGCAGCTCGGGATATCCGTACGAGCAGTACTTC.

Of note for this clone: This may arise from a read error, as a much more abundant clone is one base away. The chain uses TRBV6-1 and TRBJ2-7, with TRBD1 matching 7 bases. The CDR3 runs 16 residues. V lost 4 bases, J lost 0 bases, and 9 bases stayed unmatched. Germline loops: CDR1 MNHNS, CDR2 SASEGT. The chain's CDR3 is CASSVAQGPFSYEQYF. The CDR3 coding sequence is TGTGCCAGCAGTGTAGCACAGGGGCCCTTCTCCTACGAGCAGTACTTC.

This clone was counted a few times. Here the CDR3 DNA reads TGTGCCAGCTCACCACCTTCAGCGAGGGGTTACAATGAGCAGTTCTTC. Protein sequence: CASSPPSARGYNEQFF. The V call is TRBV18, the J call TRBJ2-1; D assignment may be TRBD1 or TRBD2 (5 bases each). Trimming shortened V by 0 bases and J by 4 bases, and 13 bases separated the two germline ends. The CDR3 is 16 amino acids. CDR1 and CDR2 from the germline V gene are KGHSH and LQKENI.

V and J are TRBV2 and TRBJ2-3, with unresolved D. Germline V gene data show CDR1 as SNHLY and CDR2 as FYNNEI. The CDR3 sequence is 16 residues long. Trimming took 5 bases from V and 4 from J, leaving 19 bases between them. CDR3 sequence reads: CASSTAGSSRADTQYF. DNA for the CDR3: TGTGCCAGCAGTACCGCCGGGTCCTCTAGGGCAGATACGCAGTATTTT.

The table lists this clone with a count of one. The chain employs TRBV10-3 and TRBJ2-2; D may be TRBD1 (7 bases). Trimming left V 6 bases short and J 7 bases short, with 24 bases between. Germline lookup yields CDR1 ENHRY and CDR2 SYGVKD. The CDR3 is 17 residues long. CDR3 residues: CAISPSQGPGGIGELFF. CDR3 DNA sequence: TGTGCCATCAGCCCATCCCAGGGCCCAGGGGGGATCGGGGAGCTGTTTTTT.

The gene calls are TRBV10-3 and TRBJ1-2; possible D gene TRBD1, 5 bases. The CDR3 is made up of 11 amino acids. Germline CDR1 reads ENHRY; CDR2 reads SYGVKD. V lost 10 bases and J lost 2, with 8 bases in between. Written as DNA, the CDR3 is TGTGCCACAGGGACCAACTATGGCTACACCTTC. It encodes CATGTNYGYTF.

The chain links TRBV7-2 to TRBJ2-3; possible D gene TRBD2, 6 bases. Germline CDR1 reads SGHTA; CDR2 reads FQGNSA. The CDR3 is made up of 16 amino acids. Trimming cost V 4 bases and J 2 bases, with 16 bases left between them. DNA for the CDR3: TGTGCCAGCAGCTCGGGGGTTCGGGGACCCACAGATACGCAGTATTTT. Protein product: CASSSGVRGPTDTQYF.

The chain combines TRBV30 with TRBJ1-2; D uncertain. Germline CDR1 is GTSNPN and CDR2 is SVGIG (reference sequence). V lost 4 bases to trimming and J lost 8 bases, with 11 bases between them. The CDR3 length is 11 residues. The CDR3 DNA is TGTGCCTGGATGAGGGCCGCCGGCTACACCTTC. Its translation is CAWMRAAGYTF.

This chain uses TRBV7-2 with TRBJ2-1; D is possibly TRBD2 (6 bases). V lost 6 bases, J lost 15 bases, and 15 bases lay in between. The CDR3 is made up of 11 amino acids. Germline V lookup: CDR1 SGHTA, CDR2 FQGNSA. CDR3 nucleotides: TGTGCCAGCAGTGAGGTGGCTAGCGTGTTCTTC. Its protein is CASSEVASVFF. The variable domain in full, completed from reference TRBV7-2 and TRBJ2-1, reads GAGVSQSPSNKVTEKGKDVELRCDPISGHTALYWYRQSLGQGLEFLIYFQGNSAPDKSGLPSDRFSAERTGGSVSTLTIQRTQQEDSAVYLCASSEVASVFFGPGTRLTVL.

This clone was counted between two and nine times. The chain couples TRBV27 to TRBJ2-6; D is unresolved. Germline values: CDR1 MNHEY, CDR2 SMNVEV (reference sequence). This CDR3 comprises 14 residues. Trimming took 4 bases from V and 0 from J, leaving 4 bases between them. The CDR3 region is CASSSSSGANVLTF. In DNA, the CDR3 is TGTGCCAGCAGTTCCAGCTCTGGGGCCAACGTCCTGACTTTC.

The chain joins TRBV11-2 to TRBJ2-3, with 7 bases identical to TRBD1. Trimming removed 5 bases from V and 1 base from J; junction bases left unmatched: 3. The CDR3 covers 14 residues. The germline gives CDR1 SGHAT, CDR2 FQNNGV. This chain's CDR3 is CASSEQGRTDTQYF. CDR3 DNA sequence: TGTGCCAGCAGCGAACAGGGGCGCACAGATACGCAGTATTTT.